The clone carrying this T cell receptor (beta chain) was picked up a small number of times. These data originate in a study of T cell responses to AZD1222 COVID-19 vaccine. Assay: immunoSEQ multiplex PCR; the TCRdb copy retains only in-frame clones and omits some. In the table there are 120,000 or so clones, 70% to 90% of which are singletons. The length of the CDR3 is 15 residues. V dropped 1 base and J dropped 6 bases, with 16 bases sitting between them. Germline V CDR1 and CDR2: MDHEN, SYDVKM. The clonotype originates from an adult in good health. This chain joins TRBV28 and TRBJ2-7, with D hard to call. This sample comprised peripheral blood, obtained on day 0 of AZD1222 vaccination. The CDR3 sequence: CASSLLGEAVAEQYF. CDR3 sequence (DNA): TGTGCCAGCAGTTTATTAGGCGAGGCAGTCGCCGAGCAGTACTTC. Looking up the rest from reference TRBV28 and TRBJ2-7 gives the full variable domain: DVKVTQSSRYLVKRTGEKVFLECVQDMDHENMFWYRQDPGLGLRLIYFSYDVKMKEKGDIPEGYSVSREKKERFSLILESASTNQTSMYLCASSLLGEAVAEQYFGPGTRLTVT.